Here is one T cell receptor beta chain with its context. These data are taken from a study of technical replicates of blood from several donors. Clones were sequenced by immunoSEQ multiplex PCR, and TCRdb holds only the in-frame ones, with some missing. The repertoire holds tens of thousands of clones, with roughly 89% as singletons. The CDR3 loop spans 13 amino acids. V lost 2 bases and J 4 bases, leaving 6 bases between the germline ends. Germline CDR1 is SEHNR and CDR2 is FQNEAQ (reference sequence). This receptor was identified in a human donor in good health. V gene TRBV7-9 combines with J gene TRBJ1-5; unclear D gene. The sequencing sample was made of T cells isolated from PBMCs. The CDR3 here is CASSLNENQPQHF. Written as DNA, the CDR3 is TGTGCCAGCAGCTTAAACGAGAATCAGCCCCAGCATTTT.